The source of this TCR beta chain is a study of control samples from healthy donors and cancer patients. Assay used: immunoSEQ multiplex PCR; TCRdb lists only in-frame clones, some missing. This table has 150,000 or so clones, 93% appearing once. V was pared by 5 bases and J by 0 bases, with 20 bases between. The V gene's germline CDR1 is KGHSH and CDR2 LQKENI. The CDR3 length is 18 residues. The sample was blood. The sequence was obtained from a woman aged 55-69 years in good health. J is TRBJ1-3 and V is TRBV18; D is ambiguous. The CDR3, as DNA: TGTGCCAGCTCATCCCTCGGCCCACAGACGAGCTCTGGAAACACCATATATTTT. Translation gives CASSSLGPQTSSGNTIYF.